The 25 T cell receptor beta chains below were found in one sample sequenced in a study of cytomegalovirus exposure and HLA in healthy donors. The PCR was carried out with 60 Vbeta primers and 13 Jbeta primers. The repertoire was sequenced with immunoSEQ multiplex PCR; TCRdb's copy has only in-frame clones and lacks some. In the table there are 90,000 to 110,000 clones, approximately 81% of which are singletons. The sample taken for sequencing was PBMCs. The source of these receptors is a woman aged 25 to 39 in good health and CMV-seronegative.

The V gene is TRBV6-6, the J gene TRBJ1-5; D uncertain. The CDR3 is made up of 15 amino acids. Trimming removed 4 bases from V and 3 bases from J, with 13 bases in between. CDR1 MNHNY and CDR2 SVGAGI come from the germline V gene (reference sequence). The CDR3 spells CASSSGRGLNQPQHF. CDR3 in DNA: TGTGCCAGCAGTTCGGGTAGAGGTCTCAATCAGCCCCAGCATTTT.

V and J are TRBV5-5 and TRBJ1-6; possibly TRBD1 for D (6 bases). The CDR3 loop spans 14 amino acids. The V gene's germline CDR1 is SGHKS and CDR2 YYEKEE (reference sequence). V was cut by 1 base and J by 15 bases, with 17 bases left in between. The CDR3 nucleotides read TGTGCCAGCAGCTTGTCGGCGACAGGAGCAGACCTCCACTTT. This sequence encodes CASSLSATGADLHF. The complete variable domain, with remaining parts taken from reference TRBV5-5 and TRBJ1-6, reads DAGVTQSPTHLIKTRGQQVTLRCSPISGHKSVSWYQQVLGQGPQFIFQYYEKEERGRGNFPDRFSARQFPNYSSELNVNALLLGDSALYLCASSLSATGADLHFGNGTRLTVT.

The chain has TRBV6-5 and TRBJ2-2, with 10 bases that match TRBD2. The CDR3 covers 16 residues. CDR1 and CDR2 from the germline V gene are MNHEY and SVGAGI. Losses at the gene ends were 2 bases for V and 7 bases for J; bases not matched to a gene: 7. In DNA form, the CDR3 reads TGTGCCAGCAGTTACACGCTAGCGGGAGTAGTCGGGGAGCTGTTTTTT. Amino acid sequence: CASSYTLAGVVGELFF.

The chain is built from TRBV2 and TRBJ2-5; D not certain. The J call may not be correct, given that the DNA end is closer to TRBJ2-7. This CDR3 has 14 amino acids. CDR1 is SNHLY and CDR2 is FYNNEI in the germline V gene. For the CDR3, the DNA is TGTGCCAGCAGTGAATCGAGCGTGTACGGCGAGCAGTACTTC. It translates to CASSESSVYGEQYF.

The chain is built from TRBV19 and TRBJ2-3, with 9 bases that match TRBD2. The CDR3 runs 16 residues. Germline V CDR1 and CDR2: LNHDA, SQIVND (reference sequence). V lost 6 bases to trimming and J lost 6 bases; unmatched junction nucleotides: 13. CDR3 loop: CASRPTRLAVTDTQYF. For the CDR3, the DNA is TGTGCCAGTAGACCGACAAGACTAGCGGTTACGGATACGCAGTATTTT.

The rearrangement uses TRBV6-5 and TRBJ1-3; maybe TRBD1 (6 bases). The CDR3 length is 15 residues. V shed 1 base and J shed 4 bases, with 11 bases lying between them. Germline CDR1 reads MNHEY; CDR2 reads SVGAGI. The CDR3 nucleotides are TGTGCCAGCAGTTACTTGGCAGGGGAAGGAAACACCATATATTTT. The encoded protein is CASSYLAGEGNTIYF.

V gene TRBV18 combines with J gene TRBJ2-7, with D uncertain. V shed 0 bases and J shed 6 bases, with 9 bases lying between them. The CDR3 has 13 amino acids. The V gene's germline CDR1 is KGHSH and CDR2 LQKENI. This CDR3 is CASSPPTSGEQYF. CDR3 sequence (DNA): TGTGCCAGCTCACCACCTACATCGGGCGAGCAGTACTTC.

The rearrangement uses TRBV6-5 and TRBJ2-7; 8 nucleotides match TRBD1. Per the germline V gene, CDR1 is MNHEY and CDR2 is SVGAGI. The length of the CDR3 is 16 residues. The V gene end was trimmed by 4 bases and the J gene end by 2 bases; junction bases not matched to a gene: 10. The CDR3 loop is CASSFGRQGSTYEQYF. The CDR3 DNA is TGTGCCAGCAGTTTTGGTAGACAGGGGTCGACCTACGAGCAGTACTTC.

This rearrangement joins TRBV4-3 to TRBJ2-1; 11 bases agree with TRBD2. Germline V gene data show CDR1 as LGHNA and CDR2 as YSLEER. The V and J ends lost 0 bases and 8 bases, in that order; junction bases with no gene match: 15. CDR3 length: 19 residues. The CDR3 bases are TGCGCCAGCAGCCAAGAGGTAGCGGGAGGGCCCTGGACCCAAGATGAGCAGTTCTTC. This translates into CASSQEVAGGPWTQDEQFF.

The J gene is TRBJ2-1, the V gene TRBV14; TRBD2 is a possible D gene (6 bases). The CDR3 spans 17 residues. Germline values: CDR1 SGHDN, CDR2 FVKESK. V was shortened by 0 bases and J by 4 bases, with 16 bases between the two germline ends. The CDR3 region has the DNA TGTGCCAGCAGCCAAGATGTTGGCGGGACCCCGTACAATGAGCAGTTCTTC. This codes for CASSQDVGGTPYNEQFF.

This chain links TRBV6-5 with TRBJ2-3; TRBD1 is a possible D gene (5 bases). This CDR3 contains 14 residues. Trimming left V 5 bases short and J 5 bases short, with 14 bases between. Germline CDR1 reads MNHEY; CDR2 reads SVGAGI. The DNA of the CDR3 is TGTGCCAGCAGTGATGGGGTTAGGGGAGATACGCAGTATTTT. Amino acids: CASSDGVRGDTQYF.

The chain uses TRBV5-1 and TRBJ2-1; 11 bases are shared with TRBD2. The length of the CDR3 is 15 residues. The V gene's germline CDR1 is SGHRS and CDR2 YFSETQ. The trim removed 0 bases at V and 9 bases at J, leaving 5 bases unmatched. CDR3 sequence (DNA): TGCGCCAGCAGCTTGGCGCTAGCGGGAGGTGGTGAGCAGTTCTTC. Translation: CASSLALAGGGEQFF.

V is TRBV27 and J is TRBJ1-4; 10 bases match TRBD1. The CDR3 is 17 residues long. The junction had 9 bases not matched to a gene; V was cut back by 5 bases and J by 3 bases. Per the germline V gene, CDR1 is MNHEY and CDR2 is SMNVEV (reference sequence). The CDR3 protein is CASSRSTGGASNEKLFF. CDR3 DNA sequence: TGTGCCAGCAGTAGATCGACAGGGGGCGCTTCTAATGAAAAACTGTTTTTT.

The rearrangement joins TRBV4-1 to TRBJ1-3, with TRBD1 identical over 7 bases. The CDR3 contains 20 residues. Germline CDR1 is MGHRA and CDR2 is YSYEKL. Germline trimming cut 4 bases from V and 0 bases from J; bases unmatched to any gene: 18. The CDR3 DNA follows: TGCGCCAGCAGCCCAACGCACTTTAGGACAGGCTCTCGCTCTGGAAACACCATATATTTT. Amino acids: CASSPTHFRTGSRSGNTIYF.

Here the CDR3 reads CASSPFKGAGNTIYF. CDR3 nucleotide sequence: TGTGCCAGCTCACCATTTAAAGGGGCTGGAAACACCATATATTTT. The rearrangement uses TRBV18 and TRBJ1-3; possibly TRBD1 for D (5 bases). This CDR3 is built from 15 residues. Germline V lookup: CDR1 KGHSH, CDR2 LQKENI. V shed 2 bases and J shed 2 bases, with 10 bases lying between them.

This rearrangement joins TRBV5-4 to TRBJ2-1, with TRBD2 matching over 8 bases. The J segment lost 6 bases and the V segment lost 0 bases, leaving 8 bases of the junction unmatched. The CDR3 is 16 amino acids. Per germline, CDR1 SGHNT and CDR2 YYREEE (reference sequence). Here the CDR3 reads CASSLGYWTSFNEQFF. CDR3 nucleotides: TGTGCCAGCAGCTTGGGGTATTGGACTAGCTTCAATGAGCAGTTCTTC. Full variable domain (outside the CDR3, taken from reference TRBV5-4 and TRBJ2-1): ETGVTQSPTHLIKTRGQQVTLRCSSQSGHNTVSWYQQALGQGPQFIFQYYREEENGRGNFPPRFSGLQFPNYSSELNVNALELDDSALYLCASSLGYWTSFNEQFFGPGTRLTVL.

This chain joins TRBV5-6 and TRBJ1-4, with 10 bases lining up with TRBD1. V shed 0 bases and J 3 bases; nucleotides not matched to a gene: 2. Germline CDR1 is SGHDT and CDR2 is YYEEEE. The CDR3 totals 16 residues. CDR3 residues: CASSLGQGAPNEKLFF. CDR3 DNA: TGTGCCAGCAGCTTGGGACAGGGGGCCCCTAATGAAAAACTGTTTTTT.

This clone has only a few counts. The rearrangement uses TRBV7-3 and TRBJ2-2, with 10 nucleotides matching TRBD2. V gave up 5 bases and J gave up 5 bases; unmatched junction bases: 11. This CDR3 spans 17 amino acids. Germline V CDR1 and CDR2: SGHTA, FQGTGA. The CDR3 sequence: CASSRNPSGSRTGELFF. The CDR3 nucleotides are TGTGCCAGCAGCAGAAACCCTAGCGGGAGTAGGACCGGGGAGCTGTTTTTT.

In this sample, this clone turned up once. The chain's CDR3 is CASSTPDREAFF. In DNA, the CDR3 is TGTGCCAGCAGCACGCCGGACAGAGAAGCTTTCTTT. The chain combines TRBV13 with TRBJ1-1, with TRBD1 as a possible D gene (6 bases). The CDR3 has 12 residues. Germline CDR1 PRHDT, CDR2 FYEKMQ (reference sequence). The V gene lost 5 bases and the J gene lost 8 bases, with 12 bases spanning the gap.

This clone was seen only once. The chain links TRBV9 to TRBJ1-1; D possibly corresponds to TRBD1 (5 bases). Germline V CDR1 and CDR2: SGDLS, YYNGEE. Trimming took off 3 bases at V and 3 bases at J, with 18 bases between the two ends. The CDR3 extends over 16 amino acids. The CDR3 nucleotides are TGTGCCAGCAGCGAGAACGTGGGGGGGTCGTACACTGAAGCTTTCTTT. It yields the protein CASSENVGGSYTEAFF.

This chain connects TRBV7-3 to TRBJ1-2; D is perhaps TRBD1 (6 bases). The CDR3 is made up of 15 amino acids. V lost 1 base and J lost 7, with 16 bases in between. The germline CDR1 and CDR2 sequences are SGHTA and FQGTGA. The CDR3 DNA is TGTGCCAGCAGCTTAAAAGTGGGTGGGACAAGTGGCTACACCTTC. It yields the protein CASSLKVGGTSGYTF.

In this sample, this clone turned up a few times. The chain joins TRBV6-5 to TRBJ1-1, with D perhaps matching TRBD1 (5 bases). Trimming shortened V by 5 bases and J by 3 bases, and 13 bases separated the two germline ends. CDR3 size: 14 residues. Germline assignment: CDR1 MNHEY and CDR2 SVGAGI. The CDR3 reads CASSNQGRDTEAFF. The DNA of the CDR3 is TGTGCCAGCAGTAATCAGGGCCGAGACACTGAAGCTTTCTTT.

V and J are TRBV27 and TRBJ2-1, with a possible D match to TRBD2 (5 bases). Trimming took 5 bases from V and 9 from J, leaving 11 bases between them. The CDR3 loop spans 12 amino acids. Per germline, CDR1 MNHEY and CDR2 SMNVEV (reference sequence). The CDR3 DNA follows: TGTGCCAGCAGTACCCCTGCGGGTGAGCAGTTCTTC. Its translation is CASSTPAGEQFF.

The chain employs TRBV5-4 and TRBJ2-7, with 13 bases fitting TRBD2. Trimming took 3 bases from V and 5 from J; bases not matched to a gene: 8. Germline CDR1 SGHNT, CDR2 YYREEE (reference sequence). The CDR3 is made up of 16 amino acids. Here the CDR3 DNA reads TGTGCCAGCAGCTCGGGAGGGACTAGCGGGATCAACGAGCAGTACTTC. As protein: CASSSGGTSGINEQYF.

The count of this clone is one. The chain employs TRBV5-4 and TRBJ2-1, with 8 bases identical to TRBD2. The J segment lost 0 bases and the V segment lost 6 bases, leaving 5 bases of the junction unmatched. Germline V gene sequence: CDR1 SGHNT, CDR2 YYREEE (reference sequence). The CDR3 loop spans 15 amino acids. The DNA of the CDR3 is TGTGCCAGCACACTGACTAGCGACTCCTACAATGAGCAGTTCTTC. Its protein product is CASTLTSDSYNEQFF.